A single sample gave rise to the 14 T cell receptor beta chains below, sequenced in a study of blood T cell repertoires in COVID-19. Clones were read by immunoSEQ multiplex PCR, and TCRdb kept only the in-frame ones, dropping some. Among hundreds of thousands of clones listed, roughly 86% were seen once. The sample consisted of peripheral blood. The source of these receptors is a human donor in a cohort sampled during active COVID-19.

The genes are TRBV5-1 and TRBJ2-3; D possibly corresponds to TRBD2 (5 bases). The germline V and J ends were trimmed by 7 bases and 1 base, with 16 bases remaining between them. The V gene's germline CDR1 is SGHRS and CDR2 YFSETQ. The CDR3 has 15 residues. The CDR3 nucleotides read TGCGCCAGCTGTGTTTCCACTAGTGGCACAGATACGCAGTATTTT. This codes for CASCVSTSGTDTQYF.

The chain joins TRBV28 to TRBJ1-2, with D possibly matching TRBD1 (6 bases). The CDR3 has 14 residues. Germline CDR1 MDHEN, CDR2 SYDVKM. V was clipped by 8 bases and J by 4 bases, with 17 bases between them. CDR3 DNA sequence: TGTGCCAGCTGCGTCGGGGGGCTGGGCTATGGCTACACCTTC. Its translation: CASCVGGLGYGYTF.

This clone was seen more than once but under ten times. At one end, the junction sequence differs from germline, possibly due to a read error. The chain joins TRBV7-7 to TRBJ2-5, with a tentative D call TRBD2 (5 bases). Germline V lookup: CDR1 SSHAT, CDR2 FNYEAQ (reference sequence). The CDR3 is 14 amino acids. CDR3 DNA sequence: TGTGCTAGCAGCCGAGGGCCGGCGGGAGAGACCCAGTACTTC. Protein sequence: CASSRGPAGETQYF.

This clone came up a few times. J is TRBJ2-7 and V is TRBV7-8, with a tentative D call TRBD1 (5 bases). This CDR3 contains 13 residues. Germline V gene sequence: CDR1 SGHVS, CDR2 FQNEAQ. Between the trimmed V and J ends, which lost 4 bases and 3 bases, there was a span of 10 bases. The DNA for the CDR3 is TGTGCCAGCAGCTACTATAGGGGCTACGAGCAGTACTTC. It codes for CASSYYRGYEQYF.

V usage is TRBV6-5 and J usage is TRBJ1-5, with TRBD1 matching 8 bases. This CDR3 is built from 15 residues. Looked up from germline, CDR1 is MNHEY and CDR2 is SVGAGI. Germline trimming cut 5 bases from V and 3 bases from J; bases unmatched to any gene: 6. CDR3 in amino acids: CASSQTGQDNQPQHF. CDR3 DNA sequence: TGTGCCAGCAGTCAGACGGGACAGGACAATCAGCCCCAGCATTTT.

The chain combines TRBV13 with TRBJ2-5; D uncertain. The J call may be incorrect, as the DNA end agrees better with TRBJ2-7. The CDR3 is made up of 14 amino acids. Germline-derived CDR1 and CDR2 are PRHDT and FYEKMQ (reference sequence). The CDR3 here is CASSSTGSSYEQYF. In nucleotides, the CDR3 is TGTGCCAGCAGCTCAACCGGGTCCTCCTACGAGCAGTACTTC.

The CDR3 reads CASSLAADSGNTIYF. Written as DNA, the CDR3 is TGCGCCAGCAGCTTGGCAGCGGACTCTGGAAACACCATATATTTT. The gene calls are TRBV5-1 and TRBJ1-3; D unresolved. V lost 0 bases and J 0 bases, leaving 7 bases between the germline ends. CDR3 length equals 15 residues. The germline V gene has CDR1 SGHRS and CDR2 YFSETQ.

The chain employs TRBV20-1 and TRBJ1-5, with 8 positions matching TRBD1. The length of the CDR3 is 14 residues. V gave up 3 bases and J gave up 1 base; unmatched junction bases: 2. The germline CDR1 and CDR2 sequences are DFQATT and SNEGSKA (reference sequence). The DNA of the CDR3 is TGCAGTGCTAGTCACAGGGGGAGCAATCAGCCCCAGCATTTT. It yields the protein CSASHRGSNQPQHF.

The rearrangement uses TRBV9 and TRBJ1-1, with unresolved D. CDR3 length equals 13 residues. Trimming cost V 5 bases and J 5 bases, with 13 bases left between them. Germline CDR1 is SGDLS and CDR2 is YYNGEE. CDR3 amino acids: CASSRTGRTEAFF. The CDR3 DNA follows: TGTGCCAGCAGTCGCACGGGGAGGACTGAAGCTTTCTTT.

This clone occurred once. The chain has TRBV19 and TRBJ1-4; D is unclear. The CDR3 contains 15 residues. The V end was cut by 5 bases, the J end by 8 bases, with 18 bases between. Germline CDR1 and CDR2: LNHDA and SQIVND (reference sequence). The CDR3 loop reads CASSVRGKAGEKLFF. The CDR3 nucleotides read TGTGCCAGTAGTGTCCGAGGGAAGGCGGGAGAAAAACTGTTTTTT.

The gene calls are TRBV19 and TRBJ2-1; tentative D call: TRBD1 (5 bases). V lost 5 bases to trimming and J lost 10 bases, with 12 bases between them. CDR3 size: 12 residues. Germline CDR1 LNHDA, CDR2 SQIVND (reference sequence). CDR3 in DNA: TGTGCCAGTAGTTACAGGACCGGAGAGCAGTTCTTC. This encodes CASSYRTGEQFF.

The J gene is TRBJ2-1, the V gene TRBV28; D is possibly TRBD1 (6 bases). Germline lookup yields CDR1 MDHEN and CDR2 SYDVKM. V was pared by 6 bases and J by 8 bases, with 14 bases between. This CDR3 contains 13 residues. The CDR3 protein is CASRPTPGDEQFF. The CDR3 DNA reads TGTGCCAGCAGGCCGACACCAGGGGATGAGCAGTTCTTC. The full variable domain, rest sourced from reference TRBV28 and TRBJ2-1, is DVKVTQSSRYLVKRTGEKVFLECVQDMDHENMFWYRQDPGLGLRLIYFSYDVKMKEKGDIPEGYSVSREKKERFSLILESASTNQTSMYLCASRPTPGDEQFFGPGTRLTVL.

This chain joins TRBV19 and TRBJ2-2; TRBD2 matches at 11 bases. CDR3 size: 16 residues. Trimming cost V 0 bases and J 4 bases; bases outside gene matches: 1. CDR1 and CDR2 from the germline V gene are LNHDA and SQIVND (reference sequence). The CDR3 DNA follows: TGTGCCAGTAGTATAGATCTAGCGGGAGGCACCGGGGAGCTGTTTTTT. Translated: CASSIDLAGGTGELFF. The full variable domain, completed using reference TRBV19 and TRBJ2-2, is DGGITQSPKYLFRKEGQNVTLSCEQNLNHDAMYWYRQDPGQGLRLIYYSQIVNDFQKGDIAEGYSVSREKKESFPLTVTSAQKNPTAFYLCASSIDLAGGTGELFFGEGSRLTVL.

The V call is TRBV14, the J call TRBJ1-1; D gene unclear. Trimming took 1 base from V and 2 from J, leaving 5 bases between them. This CDR3 has 13 residues. The germline CDR1 and CDR2 sequences are SGHDN and FVKESK. The DNA of the CDR3 is TGTGCCAGCAGCCAAGTCAGAAACACTGAAGCTTTCTTT. Translation: CASSQVRNTEAFF.